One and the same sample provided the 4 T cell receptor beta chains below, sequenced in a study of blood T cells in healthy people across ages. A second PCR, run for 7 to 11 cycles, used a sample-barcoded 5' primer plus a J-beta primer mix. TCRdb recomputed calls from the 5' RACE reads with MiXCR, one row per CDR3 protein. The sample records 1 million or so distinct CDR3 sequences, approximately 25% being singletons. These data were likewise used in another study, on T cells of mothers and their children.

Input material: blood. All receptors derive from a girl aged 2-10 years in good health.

DNA of the CDR3: TGTGCCAGCAATACTAATGTTTTGGGGGGCTCCTACAATGAGCAGTTCTTC. Translation: CASNTNVLGGSYNEQFF. The chain uses TRBV12-3 or TRBV12-4 and TRBJ2-1, with D possibly being TRBD2 (6 bases). Trimming pared 7 bases from V and 0 bases from J, leaving 19 bases between. The CDR3 consists of 17 residues.

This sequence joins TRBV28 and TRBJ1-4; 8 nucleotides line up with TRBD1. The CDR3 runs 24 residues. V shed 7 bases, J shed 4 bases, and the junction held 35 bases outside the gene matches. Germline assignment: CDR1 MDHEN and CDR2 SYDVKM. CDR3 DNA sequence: TGTGCCAGCAAAGGGGTGGAGGAAGACAGGGGAAGGAGAACCACTTCGGGAGTTAATGAAAAACTGTTTTTT. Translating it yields CASKGVEEDRGRRTTSGVNEKLFF.

The CDR3 sequence: CASSLRGPSIYNEQFF. CDR3 nucleotides: TGTGCCAGCAGCTTGAGGGGTCCCTCTATTTACAATGAGCAGTTCTTC. The chain couples TRBV7-9 to TRBJ2-1; either TRBD1 or TRBD2 may fit D (5 bases each). Trimming stripped 3 bases from V and 4 bases from J, with 16 bases between. The length of the CDR3 is 16 residues. CDR1 and CDR2 (germline): SEHNR, FQNEAQ (reference sequence).

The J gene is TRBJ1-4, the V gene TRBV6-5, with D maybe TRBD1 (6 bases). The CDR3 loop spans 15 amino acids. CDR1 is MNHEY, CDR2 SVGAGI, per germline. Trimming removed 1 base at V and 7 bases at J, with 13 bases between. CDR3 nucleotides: TGTGCCAGCAGTTACTTTCAGGGCAGGGGTGAAAAACTGTTTTTT. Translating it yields CASSYFQGRGEKLFF.